These 6 T cell receptor beta chains came from one sample sequenced in a study of regulatory T cells in long-lasting Graves disease (dated by TCRdb to the early 2020s). The time point label on this specimen signifies: newly diagnosed GD, antithyroid drugs for less than 3 months. RNA was extracted from PBMCs in TRIzol for both TCR sequencing and RNA sequencing. The library was made by multiplex PCR. The sequencer listed for this sample is Illumina HiSeq 4000. iRepertoire HTBI primers and Arm-PCR amplification of CDR3 regions were used to construct TCR beta libraries. TCRdb reprocessed the public reads (quality trimming at Q25 with fastp, clone calling with MiXCR) and kept in-frame beta chains. Merged by CDR3 protein, the rows form single entries marked with the most common genes and DNA. The sample table holds 420,000 or so distinct CDR3 sequences, of which roughly 17% were seen once. The ten top clones hold about 25% of the sample.

A further study also used this sample, focusing on T cells in Graves' hyperthyroidism and ophthalmopathy.

The sample was peripheral blood mononuclear cells (PBMCs), taken at new diagnosis, from a patient treated with antithyroid drugs. The receptor set was obtained from a woman between 18 and 29 years old with Graves disease. Donor details come from another sample of the same person, matched by shared clones.

This clonotype was picked up a small number of times. The rearrangement links TRBV7-9 to TRBJ2-3; 7 bases agree with TRBD1. The tail of the sequence fits TRBJ2-5 better, so the J call may be wrong. The CDR3 extends over 13 amino acids. CDR1 and CDR2 (germline): SEHNR, FQNEAQ (reference sequence). The CDR3 bases are TGTGCCAGCAGCTTAGGGCAGGGGGTGACCCAGTACTTC. Encoded protein: CASSLGQGVTQYF.

This clonotype was seen ten or more times. This rearrangement joins TRBV28 to TRBJ2-7; a possible D gene is TRBD2 (7 bases). The germline V and J ends were trimmed by 7 bases and 4 bases, with 20 bases remaining between them. CDR3 length: 15 amino acids. In germline, CDR1 is MDHEN, CDR2 SYDVKM. The CDR3 spells CASTQGRASSYEQYF. The CDR3 nucleotides read TGTGCCAGCACCCAGGGGAGGGCCAGCTCTTACGAGCAGTACTTC.

This clonotype was seen only once. This sequence may be a read error, since a much larger clone differs from it by one base. The V call is TRBV3-1, the J call TRBJ2-2; TRBD2 agrees at 10 bases. The CDR3 totals 16 residues. Per the germline V gene, CDR1 is LGHDT and CDR2 is YNNKEL (reference sequence). The trim removed 4 bases at V and 6 bases at J, leaving 8 bases unmatched. CDR3 sequence (DNA): TGTGCCAGCAGCCGAACTAGCGGGACGGGCTCCGGGGAGCTGTTTTTT. Amino acid sequence: CASSRTSGTGSGELFF.

This clonotype was detected ten times or more. This chain connects TRBV7-9 to TRBJ1-2; D gene uncertain. This CDR3 spans 15 amino acids. The V gene's germline CDR1 is SEHNR and CDR2 FQNEAQ (reference sequence). Between the trimmed V and J ends, which lost 2 bases and 4 bases, there was a span of 14 bases. The CDR3 is CASSLPLTVSYGYTF. CDR3 DNA: TGTGCCAGCAGCTTACCCCTTACAGTAAGCTATGGCTACACCTTC.

This sequence joins TRBV4-3 and TRBJ1-2; 9 positions match TRBD1. J was trimmed by 8 bases and V by 1 base; bases with no gene match: 5. Germline V lookup: CDR1 LGHNA, CDR2 YSLEER. This CDR3 has 14 residues. The CDR3 DNA is TGCGCCAGCAGCCAAGTGGGACAGGGAGGGGGCTACACCTTC. This codes for CASSQVGQGGGYTF.

The sample holds a few counts of this clonotype. The rearrangement joins TRBV6-1 to TRBJ1-2, with D perhaps TRBD1 (5 bases). Per germline, CDR1 MNHNS and CDR2 SASEGT. V gave up 3 bases and J gave up 4 bases, with 12 bases separating them. The CDR3 sequence is 14 residues long. The DNA of the CDR3 is TGTGCCAGCAGTGACGGCAGGGAGGGCTATGGCTACACCTTC. This codes for CASSDGREGYGYTF.